This T cell receptor beta chain was obtained from a study of blood T cells in healthy people across ages. Whole-study findings and limits: Roughly linearly, TCR beta diversity per million T cells fell as age increased.

Germline CDR1 is SQVTM and CDR2 is ANQGSEA. The CDR3 is 14 residues long. V dropped 8 bases and J dropped 4 bases, with 18 bases sitting between them. As concerns this clonotype: Its specificity is not known.

Then a second PCR, running roughly 7 to 11 cycles, was carried out with a sample-barcoded 5' primer and a J-beta primer mix. In TCRdb, the 5' RACE reads were re-called with MiXCR into one record per CDR3 protein. The sample yields about 680,000 distinct CDR3 sequences, more than 40% seen once. The sequence was obtained from a woman aged 55-75 years in good health. The chain combines TRBV29-1 with TRBJ2-1, with a weak D call TRBD2 (7 bases). The sequencing sample was made of blood. The CDR3 DNA follows: TGCAGCCCTCGGGGGCTAGCGGATTACAATGAGCAGTTCTTC. It translates to CSPRGLADYNEQFF.